Below, 23 T cell receptor beta chains from the same sample are listed, as sequenced in a study of lymphopenia after photon versus proton radiotherapy. Profiled with immunoSEQ multiplex PCR; TCRdb holds only in-frame clones, not every one. The profile shows about 7,300 clones, roughly 90% of them singletons. The specimen comprised peripheral blood, sampled from a patient treated with photon-based radiotherapy. The receptors come from a man in his sixties with cholangiocarcinoma.

This clone was picked up a small number of times. The gene calls are TRBV14 and TRBJ2-7; 8 bases line up with TRBD2. V gave up 1 base and J gave up 6 bases; unmatched junction bases: 5. The germline V gene has CDR1 SGHDN and CDR2 FVKESK. The CDR3 length is 14 residues. The CDR3 loop is CASSQVDGRGEQYF. The CDR3 bases are TGTGCCAGCAGCCAAGTGGACGGGAGGGGCGAGCAGTACTTC.

The chain joins TRBV18 to TRBJ1-1, with 9 positions matching TRBD1. This CDR3 is 16 amino acids long. The V gene's germline CDR1 is KGHSH and CDR2 LQKENI. Trimming took 0 bases from V and 5 from J; bases not matched to a gene: 7. CDR3 bases: TGTGCCAGCTCACCACCGATGGGACAGGGTCTGACTGAAGCTTTCTTT. Translation gives CASSPPMGQGLTEAFF.

V usage is TRBV5-1 and J usage is TRBJ2-1; TRBD2 matches 7 bases. Unmatched junction bases numbered 6, after V lost 4 bases and J lost 5 bases. The CDR3 has 14 amino acids. Germline CDR1 is SGHRS and CDR2 is YFSETQ. CDR3 amino acids: CASSRSSGNNEQFF. The CDR3 DNA reads as TGCGCCAGCAGCCGATCTAGCGGCAACAATGAGCAGTTCTTC.

By sample share, this clone is medium-sized. The rearrangement links TRBV28 to TRBJ2-2, with TRBD1 matching over 7 bases. Trimming at V came to 5 bases and at J to 5 bases, leaving 8 bases not matched to a gene. Germline V gene sequence: CDR1 MDHEN, CDR2 SYDVKM. CDR3 length: 15 residues. The CDR3 protein is CASSPYRGETGELFF. In DNA form, the CDR3 reads TGTGCCAGCAGTCCATACAGGGGAGAGACCGGGGAGCTGTTTTTT.

The V gene is TRBV9, the J gene TRBJ2-5; TRBD2 matches 12 bases. In germline, CDR1 is SGDLS, CDR2 YYNGEE. Losses at the gene ends were 3 bases for V and 2 bases for J; bases not matched to a gene: 14. The CDR3 has 19 residues. The chain's CDR3 is CASSGGLLTSGRPQETQYF. In nucleotides, the CDR3 is TGTGCCAGCAGCGGAGGCTTATTGACTAGCGGGAGACCTCAAGAGACCCAGTACTTC.

The gene calls are TRBV19 and TRBJ2-5, with D possibly being TRBD1 or TRBD2 (5 bases each). CDR1 and CDR2 from the germline V gene are LNHDA and SQIVND (reference sequence). V lost 3 bases and J 3 bases, leaving 11 bases between the germline ends. CDR3 size: 14 residues. The CDR3 region has the DNA TGTGCCAGTAGTATGGGACGGCTCAAAGAGACCCAGTACTTC. Its protein is CASSMGRLKETQYF.

The gene calls are TRBV5-1 and TRBJ2-6; maybe TRBD1 (6 bases). CDR1 and CDR2 from the germline V gene are SGHRS and YFSETQ. Trimming took off 0 bases at V and 4 bases at J, with 14 bases between the two ends. This CDR3 comprises 17 residues. The CDR3 sequence: CASSLEQTGLGANVLTF. The DNA of the CDR3 is TGCGCCAGCAGCTTGGAGCAGACAGGTCTAGGGGCCAACGTCCTGACTTTC.

The rearrangement links TRBV2 to TRBJ2-3, with TRBD2 matching over 14 bases. The CDR3 contains 19 residues. Germline lookup yields CDR1 SNHLY and CDR2 FYNNEI. V shed 3 bases and J 1 base; nucleotides not matched to a gene: 9. The CDR3 spells CASSDAGLAGDGGTDTQYF. CDR3 sequence (DNA): TGTGCCAGCAGTGATGCGGGACTAGCGGGAGACGGGGGCACAGATACGCAGTATTTT.

This clone was found a few times. The chain recombines TRBV5-6 with TRBJ2-3, with D possibly TRBD1 on 6 matching bases. The CDR3 is 16 amino acids. The germline V gene has CDR1 SGHDT and CDR2 YYEEEE. Trimming shortened V by 4 bases and J by 1 base, and 16 bases separated the two germline ends. CDR3 in amino acids: CASSASSAGGTDTQYF. The CDR3 nucleotides are TGTGCCAGCAGCGCCAGCTCTGCAGGGGGCACAGATACGCAGTATTTT. The whole variable domain, remainder taken from reference TRBV5-6 and TRBJ2-3, is DAGVTQSPTHLIKTRGQQVTLRCSPKSGHDTVSWYQQALGQGPQFIFQYYEEEERQRGNFPDRFSGHQFPNYSSELNVNALLLGDSALYLCASSASSAGGTDTQYFGPGTRLTVL.

This clone came up a few times. The chain couples TRBV6-1 to TRBJ1-2; D gene unclear. The CDR3 sequence is 14 residues long. CDR1 MNHNS and CDR2 SASEGT come from the germline V gene. Trimming pared 2 bases from V and 2 bases from J, leaving 9 bases between. DNA for the CDR3: TGTGCCAGCAGTGAAAGGACGGCAAACTATGGCTACACCTTC. Translating gives CASSERTANYGYTF.

The chain carries TRBV6-5 and TRBJ2-3; tentatively, D is TRBD2 (5 bases). Trimming took 6 bases from V and 2 from J, leaving 12 bases between them. The CDR3 consists of 14 residues. Germline values: CDR1 MNHEY, CDR2 SVGAGI. The CDR3 sequence is CASRGLPYTDTQYF. The CDR3 bases are TGTGCCAGCAGAGGACTCCCCTACACAGATACGCAGTATTTT.

CDR3 protein: CASSLGARGSNTEAFF. CDR3 DNA: TGTGCCAGCAGTTTGGGGGCCAGGGGTTCGAACACTGAAGCTTTCTTT. The chain carries TRBV28 and TRBJ1-1, with a possible D match to TRBD1 (6 bases). Germline lookup yields CDR1 MDHEN and CDR2 SYDVKM. The germline V and J ends were trimmed by 3 bases and 1 base, with 15 bases remaining between them. This CDR3 contains 16 residues.

The chain is built from TRBV27 and TRBJ2-2; D is unclear. Per germline, CDR1 MNHEY and CDR2 SMNVEV (reference sequence). Deletions cut 4 bases from V and 4 bases from J, with 10 bases between. The CDR3 covers 14 residues. Here the CDR3 DNA reads TGTGCCAGCAGTTCTAACGGCCGCACCGGGGAGCTGTTTTTT. Encoded protein: CASSSNGRTGELFF.

The chain employs TRBV19 and TRBJ2-2; possible D gene TRBD2, 5 bases. CDR3 size: 15 residues. The ends were cut back, 7 bases at V and 8 bases at J, with 20 bases in the middle. The germline gives CDR1 LNHDA, CDR2 SQIVND (reference sequence). CDR3 bases: TGTGCCAGTACCTCTAGACGGAATGGAGGTGGGGAGCTGTTTTTT. This encodes CASTSRRNGGGELFF.

Here the CDR3 DNA reads TGTGCCAGTAGTATAGGGGCAGGGACTTACAATGAGCAGTTCTTC. Translation gives CASSIGAGTYNEQFF. The chain carries TRBV19 and TRBJ2-1; TRBD2 is a possible D gene (6 bases). Germline V gives CDR1 LNHDA, CDR2 SQIVND (reference sequence). The CDR3 length is 15 residues. The V and J ends lost 1 base and 4 bases respectively, with 11 bases between them.

The V call is TRBV5-1, the J call TRBJ2-2; no definite D call. V was trimmed by 0 bases and J by 0 bases, leaving 6 bases between them. This CDR3 has 15 residues. Germline CDR1 reads SGHRS; CDR2 reads YFSETQ. Here the CDR3 DNA reads TGCGCCAGCAGCTTGGCCCCGGCGAACACCGGGGAGCTGTTTTTT. Protein product: CASSLAPANTGELFF.

The chain joins TRBV11-2 to TRBJ2-2, with 13 bases lining up with TRBD2. The CDR3 is 16 amino acids. The germline V gene has CDR1 SGHAT and CDR2 FQNNGV. Trimming took 5 bases from V and 6 from J; bases not matched to a gene: 6. CDR3 region: CASSATSGGAAGELFF. As DNA, the CDR3 is TGTGCCAGCAGCGCCACTAGCGGGGGGGCCGCCGGGGAGCTGTTTTTT.

This chain connects TRBV9 to TRBJ1-2, with TRBD1 matching over 11 bases. Germline CDR1 is SGDLS and CDR2 is YYNGEE. The V segment lost 4 bases and the J segment 4 bases; nucleotides outside the gene matches: 9. This CDR3 spans 16 amino acids. CDR3 sequence: CASSPGQGAYGYGYTF. The CDR3 coding sequence is TGTGCCAGCAGCCCAGGACAGGGGGCGTACGGCTATGGCTACACCTTC.

This clone appeared a single time. J is TRBJ2-3 and V is TRBV11-2, with D hard to call. V was shortened by 6 bases and J by 2 bases, with 18 bases between the two germline ends. Germline lookup yields CDR1 SGHAT and CDR2 FQNNGV. This CDR3 contains 16 residues. CDR3 in DNA: TGTGCCAGCAGAAAAGACAACCTCATTTTCACAGATACGCAGTATTTT. Its protein is CASRKDNLIFTDTQYF.

The chain combines TRBV18 with TRBJ2-5; the D is unclear. There are 14 residues in the CDR3. The ends were cut back, 1 base at V and 1 base at J, with 7 bases in the middle. The germline CDR1 and CDR2 sequences are KGHSH and LQKENI. The CDR3 region has the DNA TGTGCCAGCTCACCACGACCAGTCCAAGAGACCCAGTACTTC. It is translated as CASSPRPVQETQYF.

The chain's CDR3 is CASSDPMNRGLNTEAFF. Written as DNA, the CDR3 is TGTGCCAGCAGTGATCCAATGAACAGGGGATTAAACACTGAAGCTTTCTTT. The chain combines TRBV2 with TRBJ1-1; TRBD1 agrees at 7 bases. Germline CDR1 SNHLY, CDR2 FYNNEI. The junction had 12 bases not matched to a gene; V was cut back by 3 bases and J by 2 bases. The CDR3 length is 17 residues.

The chain joins TRBV9 to TRBJ2-7; TRBD1 aligns across 8 bases. The CDR3 loop spans 17 amino acids. J was trimmed by 0 bases and V by 4 bases; bases with no gene match: 12. Germline CDR1 is SGDLS and CDR2 is YYNGEE. CDR3: CASSPGRLTGGSYEQYF. CDR3 DNA sequence: TGTGCCAGCAGCCCAGGTAGATTAACAGGGGGCTCCTACGAGCAGTACTTC.

The rearrangement uses TRBV6-1 and TRBJ1-5; D is perhaps TRBD1 (6 bases). The germline V gene encodes CDR1 MNHNS and CDR2 SASEGT. The V gene lost 4 bases and the J gene lost 1 base, with 14 bases spanning the gap. This CDR3 comprises 16 residues. The CDR3 nucleotides are TGTGCCAGCAGTGCGCTCACAGGGTACAGCAATCAGCCCCAGCATTTT. Encoded protein: CASSALTGYSNQPQHF.